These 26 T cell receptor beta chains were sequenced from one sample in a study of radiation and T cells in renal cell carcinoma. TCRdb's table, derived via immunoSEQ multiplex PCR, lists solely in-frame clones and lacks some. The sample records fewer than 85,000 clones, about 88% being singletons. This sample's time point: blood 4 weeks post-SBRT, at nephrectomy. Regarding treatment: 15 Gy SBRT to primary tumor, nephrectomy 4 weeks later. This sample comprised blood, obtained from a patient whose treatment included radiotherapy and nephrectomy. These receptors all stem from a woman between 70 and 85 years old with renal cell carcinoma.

The CDR3 DNA reads as TGTGCCAGCAGCCAAGCGGGACAGGTTTACAATGAGCAGTTCTTC. Protein: CASSQAGQVYNEQFF. The chain is built from TRBV6-5 and TRBJ2-1; a possible D gene is TRBD1 (8 bases). CDR3 length: 15 amino acids. CDR1 and CDR2 (germline): MNHEY, SVGAGI. V lost 6 bases and J lost 4, with 16 bases in between.

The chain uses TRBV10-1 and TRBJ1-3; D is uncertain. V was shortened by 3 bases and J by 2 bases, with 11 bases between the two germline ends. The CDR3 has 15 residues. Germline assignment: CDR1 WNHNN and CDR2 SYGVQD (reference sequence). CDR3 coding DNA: TGCGCCAGCAGTGATCCCGGGATCCCTGGAAACACCATATATTTT. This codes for CASSDPGIPGNTIYF.

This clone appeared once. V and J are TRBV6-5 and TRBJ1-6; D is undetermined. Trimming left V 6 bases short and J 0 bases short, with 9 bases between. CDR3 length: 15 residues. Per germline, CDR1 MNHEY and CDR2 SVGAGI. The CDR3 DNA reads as TGTGCCAGCAGCCTAACTTCCTCCTATAATTCACCCCTCCACTTT. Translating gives CASSLTSSYNSPLHF.

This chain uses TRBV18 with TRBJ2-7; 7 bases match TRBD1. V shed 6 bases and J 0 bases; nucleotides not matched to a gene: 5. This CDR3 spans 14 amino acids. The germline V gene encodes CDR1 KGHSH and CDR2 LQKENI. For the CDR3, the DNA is TGTGCCAGCTCTCAGGACAGGCTCTCCTACGAGCAGTACTTC. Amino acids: CASSQDRLSYEQYF.

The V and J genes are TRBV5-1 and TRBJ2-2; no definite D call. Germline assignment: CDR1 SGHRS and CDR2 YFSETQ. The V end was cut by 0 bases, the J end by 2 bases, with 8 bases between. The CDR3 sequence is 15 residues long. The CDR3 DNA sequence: TGCGCCAGCAGCTTGGGGCAGTTTAACACCGGGGAGCTGTTTTTT. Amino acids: CASSLGQFNTGELFF.

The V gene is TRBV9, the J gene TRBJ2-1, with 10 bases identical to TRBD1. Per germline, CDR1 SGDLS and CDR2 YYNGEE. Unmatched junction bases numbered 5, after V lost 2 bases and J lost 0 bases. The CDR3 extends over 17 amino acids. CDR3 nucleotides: TGTGCCAGCAGCGTGGACAGGGGGACTAGCTCCTACAATGAGCAGTTCTTC. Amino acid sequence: CASSVDRGTSSYNEQFF.

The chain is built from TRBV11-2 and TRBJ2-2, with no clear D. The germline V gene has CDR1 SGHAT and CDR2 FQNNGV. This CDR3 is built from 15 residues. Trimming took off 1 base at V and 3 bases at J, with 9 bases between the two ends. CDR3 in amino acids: CASSLVQVDTGELFF. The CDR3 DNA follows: TGTGCCAGCAGCTTAGTACAAGTTGACACCGGGGAGCTGTTTTTT. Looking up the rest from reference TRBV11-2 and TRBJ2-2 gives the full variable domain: EAGVAQSPRYKIIEKRQSVAFWCNPISGHATLYWYQQILGQGPKLLIQFQNNGVVDDSQLPKDRFSAERLKGVDSTLKIQPAKLEDSAVYLCASSLVQVDTGELFFGEGSRLTVL.

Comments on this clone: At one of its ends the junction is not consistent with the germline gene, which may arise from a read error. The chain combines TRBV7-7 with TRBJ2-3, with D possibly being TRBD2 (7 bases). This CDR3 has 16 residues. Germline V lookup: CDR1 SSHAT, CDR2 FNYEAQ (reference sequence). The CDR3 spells CASSLARGGARDTQYF. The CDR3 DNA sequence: TGTGCTAGCAGCTTAGCTAGGGGGGGGGCCAGGGATACGCAGTATTTT.

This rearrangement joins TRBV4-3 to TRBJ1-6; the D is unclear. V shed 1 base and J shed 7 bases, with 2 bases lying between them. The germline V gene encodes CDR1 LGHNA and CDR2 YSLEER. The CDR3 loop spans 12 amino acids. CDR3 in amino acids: CASSQGNSPLHF. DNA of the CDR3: TGCGCCAGCAGCCAAGGGAATTCACCCCTCCACTTT.

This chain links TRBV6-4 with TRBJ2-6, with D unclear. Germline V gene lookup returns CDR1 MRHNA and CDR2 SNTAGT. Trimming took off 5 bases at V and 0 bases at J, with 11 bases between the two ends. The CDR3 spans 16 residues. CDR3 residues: CASSSLTGSGANVLTF. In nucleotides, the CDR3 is TGTGCCAGCAGTTCCCTCACCGGCTCTGGGGCCAACGTCCTGACTTTC.

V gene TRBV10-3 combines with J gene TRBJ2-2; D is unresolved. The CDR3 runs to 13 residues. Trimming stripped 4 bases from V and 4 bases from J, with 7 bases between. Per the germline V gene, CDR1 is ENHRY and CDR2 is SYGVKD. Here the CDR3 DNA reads TGTGCCATCAGTGGCCGGGTCACCGGGGAGCTGTTTTTT. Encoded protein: CAISGRVTGELFF.

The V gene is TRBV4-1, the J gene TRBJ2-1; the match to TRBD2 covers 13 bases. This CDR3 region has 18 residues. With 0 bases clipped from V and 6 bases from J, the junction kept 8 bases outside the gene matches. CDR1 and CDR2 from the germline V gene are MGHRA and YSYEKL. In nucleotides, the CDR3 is TGCGCCAGCAGCCAAGAGGGACTAGCGGGGTCGGTTGGCAATGAGCAGTTCTTC. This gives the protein CASSQEGLAGSVGNEQFF.

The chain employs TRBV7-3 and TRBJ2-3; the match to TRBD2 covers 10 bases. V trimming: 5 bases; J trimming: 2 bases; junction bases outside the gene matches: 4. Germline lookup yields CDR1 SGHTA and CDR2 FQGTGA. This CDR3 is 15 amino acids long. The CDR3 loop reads CASSPLAGDTDTQYF. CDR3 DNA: TGTGCCAGCAGCCCCCTAGCGGGGGACACAGATACGCAGTATTTT.

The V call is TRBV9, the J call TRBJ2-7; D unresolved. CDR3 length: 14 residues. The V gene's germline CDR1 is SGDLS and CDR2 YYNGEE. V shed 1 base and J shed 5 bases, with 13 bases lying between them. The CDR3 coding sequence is TGTGCCAGCAGCGTATCAGTCAGGTACGACGAGCAGTACTTC. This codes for CASSVSVRYDEQYF.

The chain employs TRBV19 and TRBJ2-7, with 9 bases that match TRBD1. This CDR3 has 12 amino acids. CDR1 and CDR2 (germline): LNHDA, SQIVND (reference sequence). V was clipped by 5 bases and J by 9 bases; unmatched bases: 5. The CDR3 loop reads CASSPTGGMQYF. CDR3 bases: TGTGCCAGTAGTCCTACAGGGGGCATGCAGTACTTC.

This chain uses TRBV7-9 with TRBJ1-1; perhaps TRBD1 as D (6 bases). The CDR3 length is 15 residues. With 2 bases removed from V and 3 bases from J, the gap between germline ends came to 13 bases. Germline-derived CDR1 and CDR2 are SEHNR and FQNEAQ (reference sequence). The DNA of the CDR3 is TGTGCCAGCAGCTTACCGGGGAGGGGGGACACTGAAGCTTTCTTT. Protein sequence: CASSLPGRGDTEAFF. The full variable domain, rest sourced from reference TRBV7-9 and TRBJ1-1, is DTGVSQNPRHKITKRGQNVTFRCDPISEHNRLYWYRQTLGQGPEFLTYFQNEAQLEKSRLLSDRFSAERPKGSFSTLEIQRTEQGDSAMYLCASSLPGRGDTEAFFGQGTRLTVV.

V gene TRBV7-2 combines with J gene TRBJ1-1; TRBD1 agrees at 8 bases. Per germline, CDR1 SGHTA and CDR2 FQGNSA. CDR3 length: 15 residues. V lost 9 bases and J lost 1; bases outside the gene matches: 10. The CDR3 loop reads CASQQGAMGNTEAFF. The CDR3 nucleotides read TGTGCCAGTCAGCAGGGGGCAATGGGGAACACTGAAGCTTTCTTT.

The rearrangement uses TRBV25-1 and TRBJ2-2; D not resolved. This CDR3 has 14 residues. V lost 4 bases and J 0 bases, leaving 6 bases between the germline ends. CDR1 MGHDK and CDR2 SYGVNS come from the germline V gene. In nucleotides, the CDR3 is TGTGCCAGCAGTGGGCGCGCGAACACCGGGGAGCTGTTTTTT. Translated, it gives CASSGRANTGELFF.

CDR3 loop: CASSVEGGPYNEQFF. DNA of the CDR3: TGTGCCAGCAGCGTAGAGGGGGGCCCCTACAATGAGCAGTTCTTC. The rearrangement joins TRBV9 to TRBJ2-1; D is perhaps TRBD1 or TRBD2 (6 bases each). The CDR3 totals 15 residues. The V end lost 0 bases, the J end lost 2 bases, and 9 bases lay between the germline ends. Germline V gene sequence: CDR1 SGDLS, CDR2 YYNGEE.

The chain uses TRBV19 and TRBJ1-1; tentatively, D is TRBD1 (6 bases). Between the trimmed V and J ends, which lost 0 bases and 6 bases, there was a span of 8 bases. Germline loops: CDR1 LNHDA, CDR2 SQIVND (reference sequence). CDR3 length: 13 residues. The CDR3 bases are TGTGCCAGTAGTATAGAGTCAGGGGCTGAAGCTTTCTTT. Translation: CASSIESGAEAFF.

CDR3 loop: CASSDRQLNTIYF. CDR3 sequence (DNA): TGTGCCAGCAGTGACCGGCAGCTAAACACCATATATTTT. The chain recombines TRBV2 with TRBJ1-3; D is ambiguous. V was pared by 3 bases and J by 6 bases, with 9 bases between. The germline CDR1 and CDR2 sequences are SNHLY and FYNNEI. The CDR3 runs to 13 residues.

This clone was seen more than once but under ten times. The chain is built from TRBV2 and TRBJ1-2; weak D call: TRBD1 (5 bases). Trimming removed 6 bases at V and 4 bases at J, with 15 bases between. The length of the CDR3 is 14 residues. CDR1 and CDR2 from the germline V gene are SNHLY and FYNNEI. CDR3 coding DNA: TGTGCCAGCAGAAGTGCGACAGCTTCCTATGGCTACACCTTC. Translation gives CASRSATASYGYTF.

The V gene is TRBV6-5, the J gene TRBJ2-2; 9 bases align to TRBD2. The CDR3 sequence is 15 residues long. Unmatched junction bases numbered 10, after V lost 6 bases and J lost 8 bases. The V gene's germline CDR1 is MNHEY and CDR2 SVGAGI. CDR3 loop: CASRRLAATLGELFF. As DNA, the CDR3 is TGTGCCAGCAGAAGACTAGCGGCAACGTTGGGGGAGCTGTTTTTT.

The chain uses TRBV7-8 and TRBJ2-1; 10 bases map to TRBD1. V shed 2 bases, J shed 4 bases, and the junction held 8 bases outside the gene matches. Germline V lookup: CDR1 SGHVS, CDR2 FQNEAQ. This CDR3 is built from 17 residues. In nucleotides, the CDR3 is TGTGCCAGCAGCTTACGGCCGGGACAGGGGACTTACAATGAGCAGTTCTTC. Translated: CASSLRPGQGTYNEQFF.

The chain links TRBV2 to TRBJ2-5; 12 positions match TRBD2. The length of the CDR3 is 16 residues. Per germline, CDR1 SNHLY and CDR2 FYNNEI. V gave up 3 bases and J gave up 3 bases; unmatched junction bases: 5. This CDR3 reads CASSDWLAGGKETQYF. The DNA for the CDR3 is TGTGCCAGCAGTGATTGGCTAGCGGGGGGGAAAGAGACCCAGTACTTC.

CDR3 nucleotides: TGCGCCAGCAGCTCGGGACAGGGAGGAATCTCCGGGGAGCTGTTTTTT. Translation: CASSSGQGGISGELFF. This chain uses TRBV5-1 with TRBJ2-2; 9 bases align to TRBD1. This CDR3 spans 16 amino acids. V lost 3 bases and J lost 6; bases outside the gene matches: 9. Looked up from germline, CDR1 is SGHRS and CDR2 is YFSETQ.